The source of this TCR beta chain is a study of blood T cells in healthy people across ages (dated by TCRdb to between 2014 and 2017). For context, the study as a whole: In model experiments, roughly one uniquely barcoded TCR beta cDNA molecule per two T cells was captured by template switching. To track age-related changes in TCR beta repertoire diversity, the study relied on deep sequencing normalized with unique cDNA molecular identifiers. The donors were divided into four age groups: young (average approximately 16 years), middle-aged (approximately 39), aged (approximately 59) and long-lived (roughly 88). To avoid experimental bias, donors of different ages were distributed randomly across sequencing lanes. Two additional independent replicas of 1 million unique cDNA reads from the same blood draw were analyzed for two donors (one aged 18 to 30 and one aged 80 or older).

Library generation was performed with 5' RACE. Sequencing used an Illumina HiSeq 2500. A second PCR of roughly 6 to 11 cycles was performed with a sample-barcoded 5' primer and a J-beta primer mix. A template-switch 5' adaptor carrying 12 random nucleotides introduced a unique molecular identifier onto each TCR beta cDNA molecule. Each sample yielded at least 2.5 million CDR3-containing paired-end reads. First-strand cDNA synthesis was performed from all RNA using the Mint cDNA synthesis kit, with priming by a TRBC-specific oligonucleotide. Following uracil-DNA glycosylase treatment, a first 18-cycle PCR with universal primers M1SS and BC2_uni_R was performed on all cDNA. The authors' pipeline ran thus. Normalization of each sample was performed by random selection of 1 million high-quality reads, each carrying a distinct molecular identifier. Instead of being binned into consensus sequences, reads that shared molecular identifiers were thrown out. MiTCR, set to a Q25 quality threshold and the strictest error-elimination algorithm, was used for CDR3 identification, clonotype clustering and error correction. Lower-bound total TCR beta diversity was estimated with a nonparametric unseen species model using Euler transformation. TCRdb trimmed public reads at Q25 via fastp, called clones via MiXCR and kept in-frame beta chains. Each entry merges the rows of one CDR3 protein and shows their most common DNA and genes. Clone size and V and J calls follow TCRdb, not the original study. The sample records fewer than 1.5 million distinct CDR3 sequences, roughly 40% of which are singletons. Approximately 7.9% of the sample lies in the top ten.

From the cysteine up to the phenylalanine, the CDR3 has a length of 12 residues. Only CDR3 DNA remains: 36 bases, in frame from the first base. CDR1 SGHRS and CDR2 YFSETQ were looked up in the germline V gene. V is shortened by 1 base, J by 6 bases, and the region joining them spans 8 bases. As to this clonotype: Its antigen target is currently unknown. No base quality information exists; no much larger clone differs at one position.

Donors were 39 systemically healthy Caucasian individuals from Russia aged 6 to 90 years. Each donor gave 8 to 10 milliliters of peripheral blood, collected into EDTA-treated Vacutainer tubes. Ficoll-Paque density-gradient centrifugation was used to isolate PBMCs, with at least 7 million obtained per sample. Total RNA was extracted from PBMCs with Trizol reagent, with at least 6 micrograms obtained per sample. For every donor, an aliquot of PBMCs went through flow cytometry to measure the percentages of naive CD45RAhigh/CD27high T cells. Broader findings and caveats from the paper: The percentage of naive T cells measured by flow cytometry correlated strongly with observed TCR beta diversity. As age increased, observed TCR beta diversity per million T cells dropped in a roughly linear way, and a significant reduction was already evident by age 40. Conclusive comparison of naive and antigen-experienced compartments was prevented by the profiling of bulk unsorted PBMCs. The long-lived group showed more naive CD4+ T cells, fewer expanded clones and increased TCR diversity than the aged group, suggesting age selection. Because the CMV infection status of the donors was unknown, age-related changes in expanded clonotypes may potentially have been confounded. Estimates of total diversity based on one million sequenced T cells were regarded as lower bounds and as underestimates.

The specimen sequenced was blood. The source of this sequence is a woman between 18 and 29 years old in good health. This receptor chain uses TRBV5-1 and TRBJ2-7; the D gene cannot be named for sure. Here the CDR3 is given as CASSLCPCEQYF. At the DNA level, the sequence is TGCGCCAGCAGCTTGTGCCCCTGCGAGCAGTACTTC.